One and the same sample provided the 9 T cell receptor beta chains below, sequenced in a study of T cell repertoires in cytomegalovirus infection. MiXCR was run by TCRdb on the reads, yielding one entry per CDR3 protein. The table records approximately 180,000 distinct CDR3 sequences, approximately 19% of them present only once. The sample consisted of PBMCs. These receptors originate from a human donor in good health (CMV status not recorded). Some clones in this sample may be carry-over from other donors' samples.

The gene calls are TRBV5-1 and TRBJ2-7, with 10 bases matching TRBD1. CDR1 SGHRS and CDR2 YFSETQ come from the germline V gene. V lost 4 bases to trimming and J lost 4 bases; unmatched junction nucleotides: 8. CDR3 size: 15 residues. As DNA, the CDR3 is TGCGCCAGCAGCCTAACCCGGACAGGGGGTTACGAGCAGTACTTC. Protein sequence: CASSLTRTGGYEQYF.

This clonotype came up a few times. This sequence joins TRBV14 and TRBJ1-1, with D maybe TRBD1 (6 bases). Germline V gives CDR1 SGHDN, CDR2 FVKESK. CDR3 length equals 14 residues. The V end lost 4 bases, the J end lost 1 base, and 10 bases lay between the germline ends. DNA for the CDR3: TGTGCCAGCAGCCGGGGGCCTGGGAACACTGAAGCTTTCTTT. Encoded protein: CASSRGPGNTEAFF.

This clonotype turned up a few times. The rearrangement links TRBV7-8 to TRBJ1-6; D is undetermined. Trimming left V 3 bases short and J 7 bases short, with 10 bases between. This CDR3 is 14 amino acids long. Germline CDR1 is SGHVS and CDR2 is FQNEAQ. For the CDR3, the DNA is TGTGCCAGCAGCTTTTTGGACGGGAATTCACCCCTCCACTTT. Translated, it gives CASSFLDGNSPLHF. Filled out from reference TRBV7-8 and TRBJ1-6, the complete variable domain reads GAGVSQSPRYKVAKRGQDVALRCDPISGHVSLFWYQQALGQGPEFLTYFQNEAQLDKSGLPSDRFFAERPEGSVSTLKIQRTQQEDSAVYLCASSFLDGNSPLHFGNGTRLTVT.

Turning to this clonotype: The junction departs from germline at one end; a sequencing error may be responsible. This sequence joins TRBV6-1 and TRBJ2-7; possibly TRBD1 or TRBD2 for D (5 bases each). The germline CDR1 and CDR2 sequences are MNHNS and SASEGT. The CDR3 spans 13 residues. This chain's CDR3 is CASSDLPPGPQEF. The CDR3 DNA sequence: TGTGCCAGCAGTGACCTACCCCCGGGACCCCAGGAGTTC.

The CDR3 DNA follows: TGCAGTGCTAGAGATCGGACCAGGACTAGCGGGAGCTCCTACAATGAGCAGTTCTTC. It is translated as CSARDRTRTSGSSYNEQFF. The chain recombines TRBV20-1 with TRBJ2-1, with TRBD2 matching over 13 bases. The CDR3 consists of 19 residues. Trimming at V came to 0 bases and at J to 0 bases, leaving 8 bases not matched to a gene. Germline V CDR1 and CDR2: DFQATT, SNEGSKA (reference sequence).

This clonotype was detected a few times. The chain uses TRBV5-6 and TRBJ1-2; tentative D call: TRBD1 (5 bases). Trimming cost V 6 bases and J 9 bases, with 24 bases left between them. CDR3 size: 15 residues. Germline values: CDR1 SGHDT, CDR2 YYEEEE. CDR3 amino acids: CASTSTGTPRGSYTF. The CDR3 DNA is TGTGCCAGCACCTCGACCGGGACTCCTCGTGGGAGCTACACCTTC.

This clonotype was counted between two and nine times. J is TRBJ1-2 and V is TRBV5-6, with D hard to call. The CDR3 runs to 13 residues. Germline lookup yields CDR1 SGHDT and CDR2 YYEEEE. Trimming stripped 0 bases from V and 8 bases from J, with 11 bases between. The CDR3 DNA is TGTGCCAGCAGCTTGGCCTCCGTGTCGGGCTACACCTTC. This codes for CASSLASVSGYTF. Filled out from reference TRBV5-6 and TRBJ1-2, the complete variable domain reads DAGVTQSPTHLIKTRGQQVTLRCSPKSGHDTVSWYQQALGQGPQFIFQYYEEEERQRGNFPDRFSGHQFPNYSSELNVNALLLGDSALYLCASSLASVSGYTFGSGTRLTVV.

The chain has TRBV20-1 and TRBJ1-6, with D possibly TRBD1 on 6 matching bases. Trimming removed 0 bases at V and 9 bases at J, with 12 bases between. Germline CDR1 is DFQATT and CDR2 is SNEGSKA (reference sequence). There are 14 residues in the CDR3. Here the CDR3 reads CSARDTDRFSPLHF. Written as DNA, the CDR3 is TGCAGTGCTAGAGACACGGACAGATTTTCACCCCTCCACTTT.

The sample holds many counts of this clonotype. The V call is TRBV7-9, the J call TRBJ1-2; maybe TRBD1 (6 bases). Deletions cut 5 bases from V and 5 bases from J, with 18 bases between. CDR1 and CDR2 from the germline V gene are SEHNR and FQNEAQ (reference sequence). This CDR3 has 15 amino acids. CDR3 protein: CASSKDSGAPYGYTF. The CDR3 nucleotides are TGTGCCAGCAGCAAGGATTCAGGGGCCCCATATGGCTACACCTTC.